This TCR beta chain was identified in a study of blood T cells in healthy people across ages. The overall study: Per two T cells, about one barcoded beta molecule was captured through template switching.

Worth noting for this clonotype: Its antigen is currently unknown.

General study results and limits: Estimated diversity across one million T cells was deemed an underestimate.

Germline CDR1 is SEHNR and CDR2 is FQNEAQ (reference sequence). V lost 5 bases and J 9 bases, leaving 13 bases between the germline ends. The CDR3 extends over 12 amino acids. Individuals who donated were healthy Caucasians from Russia aged about 6 to 100. Through a sample-barcoded 5' primer and a J-beta primer mix, a second PCR was run for roughly 7 to 12 cycles. Each sample yielded at least 3 million CDR3-containing paired-end reads. TCRdb fed the 5' RACE reads into MiXCR, producing one record per CDR3 protein. Among about 1.8 million distinct CDR3 sequences, 40% to 55% were seen once, and the ten largest hold around 2.1%.

The chain joins TRBV7-9 to TRBJ2-5, with D perhaps TRBD2 (5 bases). Source material: blood. This receptor was identified in a woman in her 40s in good health. This CDR3 reads CASSASRRSQYF. The CDR3 region has the DNA TGTGCCAGCAGCGCATCTCGGAGGTCCCAGTACTTC.